This T cell receptor (beta chain) is from a study of Graves' ophthalmopathy and Graves' hyperthyroidism. This clonotype turned up a few times. Its antigen is currently unknown. As diagnostic evidence, clinical symptoms, serum thyroxine, TRAb, thyroid ultrasound and orbital computed tomography were relied upon. Amplification from RNA transcripts yielded the TCR beta CDR3 regions. First-round RT-PCR used HTBI primers; second-round multiplex PCR followed. TCRdb processed the multiplex PCR reads anew with MiXCR; each CDR3 protein has one entry. The table shows some 1.1 million distinct CDR3 sequences, with about 40% occurring only once. With V trimmed by 6 bases and J by 3 bases, 8 bases remained unmatched. The CDR3 consists of 15 residues. CDR1 MNHEY and CDR2 SMNVEV come from the germline V gene (reference sequence). Study results and caveats: Blood shared most expanded thyroid clonotypes above 0.001 frequency. The model reached approximately 67% sensitivity and roughly 72% specificity for predicting ophthalmopathy progression.

The sample taken for sequencing was peripheral blood or thyroid tissue (not recorded which). The chain is built from TRBV27 and TRBJ2-5, with 9 bases that match TRBD1. This clonotype originated in an adult man with Graves' hyperthyroidism. The CDR3 DNA sequence: TGTGCCAGCAGCCCGACGAGGGACAGGGAAGAGACCCAGTACTTC. This gives the protein CASSPTRDREETQYF.